This TCR beta chain was profiled in a study of Ad26.COV2.S vaccination and SARS-CoV-2 variants (dated by TCRdb to the early 2020s). With regard to the full study: Vaccine-arm donors were drawn from COV1001, a multicentre, randomized, double-blind, placebo-controlled phase I-IIa trial of Ad26.COV2.S in healthy adults. Ad26.COV2.S was administered intramuscularly at 5 x 10^10 or 1 x 10^11 viral particles, either as a single shot or as two shots given 56 days apart. TCRbeta repertoire sequencing served as the tool for gauging how specific and how broad the SARS-CoV-2-reactive T cell receptors were following Ad26.COV2.S vaccination. The TCR-sequenced set comprised around 30 samples: around 20 Ad26.COV2.S vaccine recipients, 5 placebo recipients and 8 SARS-CoV-2 convalescent individuals. Trial participants were randomized into five groups of five: low-dose or high-dose Ad26.COV2.S given once or twice, or placebo on both occasions. Investigators remained blinded to trial group allocation during experiments and outcome assessment.

To note about this clone: This clone's antigen is unknown. Base qualities are not at hand, and no much larger clone is one base apart.

Study-level results and caveats: The authors noted that total T cell responses may have been underestimated by the TCR breadth and depth analyses. The study was not powered to compare responses between vaccine doses or regimens. Substantial breadth of spike-specific CD8+ and CD4+ T cell responses was reported after vaccination. Higher spike-specific TCR breadth was observed in Ad26.COV2.S recipients than in placebo recipients (P = 0.0014). Vaccine and placebo recipients had similar non-spike TCR breadth, a finding consistent with the vaccine containing only spike.

TCRbeta CDR3 regions were sequenced with the immunoSEQ Assay. After extraction, genomic DNA underwent amplification by bias-controlled multiplex PCR, followed by high-throughput sequencing. As for the authors' bioinformatics: To quantify the absolute abundance of each unique TCRbeta CDR3 region, sequences were collapsed and filtered. T cell fraction was estimated by normalization of TCRbeta template counts to usable DNA, with usable DNA being measured through amplification of reference genes present in all nucleated cells. Repertoire TCRs were annotated as SARS-CoV-2-specific by exact matching of V gene, CDR3 amino acid sequence and J gene to a known reactive TCR set. The reference SARS-CoV-2 TCR set came from MIRA and was filtered for enrichment in COVID-19-positive ImmuneCODE repertoires, removing public or cross-reactive TCRs. Based on the MIRA antigens, annotated TCRs were further analysed at the level of specific ORF or position within ORF. Breadth was defined as annotated unique rearrangements over total unique productive rearrangements; depth was the summed frequency of those rearrangements. TCR breadth was compared between groups using two-sided Wilcoxon rank-sum tests. The table was pulled from immuneACCESS by TCRdb, which kept in-frame rearrangements only. Such tables lose some clones; where checked, under half of the loss comes from unresolved V genes, and the rest has no known cause. V and J calls and clone size are those listed in that table; D and trimming were worked out from the DNA. The sample records about 250,000 clones, 87% of which are singletons. Roughly 3.5% of the sample belongs to the ten largest clones.

The label giving this sample's treatment or condition can be read as: 15 to 20 received Ad26.COV2.S at low or high dose, single or two shots; about 5 received placebo; per-sample allocation not given. Repertoires of vaccine and placebo recipients were sequenced from samples collected on day 63 after the first injection. Between 29 July and 7 August 2020, Cohort 1b enrolled approximately 26 adults aged 18-55 years at one site in Boston, USA. As a vaccine, Ad26.COV2.S was a replication-incompetent adenovirus type 26 vector that expressed a prefusion-stabilized SARS-CoV-2 spike protein derived from the original Wuhan strain. The material was peripheral blood, obtained in a trial of Ad26.COV2.S vaccine versus placebo. The receptor was isolated from a person aged 18-65 years who received the Ad26.COV2.S COVID-19 vaccine or a placebo.

In nucleotides, the sequence is TGCGCCAGCAGCCTTAACACAGGGATCAATGAGCAGTTCTTC. Translated, it gives CASSLNTGINEQFF. Recombination joined TRBV5-1 with TRBJ2-1; the D region possibly corresponds to TRBD1 (6 bases align). Deletion took 4 bases off V and 6 bases off J, with a span of 14 bases between the germline ends. From the cysteine up to the phenylalanine, the CDR3 has a length of 14 residues. Only the CDR3 region is kept as DNA, spanning 42 bases read in frame from base 1. Sequences SGHRS (CDR1) and YFSETQ (CDR2) are obtained from the germline V gene.